This T cell receptor beta chain was captured by sequencing in a study of tumor-infiltrating lymphocytes in primary liver carcinoma. A constant-region primer primed TCR beta cDNA synthesis from about 0.45 ug of total RNA. Three nested multiplex PCR rounds of slightly modified ARM-PCR generated TCR beta libraries. Investigators reported that the first two PCR rounds, at 10 cycles each, used TRBV1-TRBV30 forward primers with a C-beta reverse primer. TCRdb fed the multiplex PCR reads into MiXCR, producing one record per CDR3 protein. The sample includes tens of thousands of distinct CDR3 sequences, roughly 80% of them seen just once. The CDR3 is 12 residues long. Per germline, CDR1 SGHNT and CDR2 YENEEA. A word on this clonotype: A read error may produce the germline difference seen at one junction end.

Both RNA and DNA were isolated together from about 21-30 mg of bulk tissue that had not been sorted. The sample comprised tumor-adjacent normal liver tissue. The chain is built from TRBV11-3 and TRBJ2-3; D is ambiguous. This sequence originates from a woman aged 30 to 39 with primary liver carcinoma and hepatitis B virus infection. The CDR3 sequence is CASNATTDTQCF. The CDR3, as DNA: TGTGCCAGCAACGCCACCACAGATACGCAGTGTTTT.